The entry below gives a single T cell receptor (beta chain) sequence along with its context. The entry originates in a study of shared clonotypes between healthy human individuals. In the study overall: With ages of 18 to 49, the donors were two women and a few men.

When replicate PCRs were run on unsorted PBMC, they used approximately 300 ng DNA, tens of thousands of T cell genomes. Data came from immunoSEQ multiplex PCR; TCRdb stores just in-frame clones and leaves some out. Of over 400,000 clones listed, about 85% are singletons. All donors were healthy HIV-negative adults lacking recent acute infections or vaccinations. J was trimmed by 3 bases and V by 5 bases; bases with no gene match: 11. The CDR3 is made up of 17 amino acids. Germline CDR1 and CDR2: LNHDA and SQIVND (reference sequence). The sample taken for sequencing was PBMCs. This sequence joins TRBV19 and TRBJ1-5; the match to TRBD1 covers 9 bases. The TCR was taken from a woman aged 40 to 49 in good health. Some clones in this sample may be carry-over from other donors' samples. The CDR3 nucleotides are TGTGCCAGTAGTGACCGTTGGGACAGGGTTTCCAATCAGCCCCAGCATTTT. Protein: CASSDRWDRVSNQPQHF.